This TCR beta chain is from a study of a mutant IDH1 vaccine in newly diagnosed glioma (dated by TCRdb to the early 2020s). Background on the whole study: Patients received eight vaccinations in weeks 1, 3, 5, 7, 11, 15, 19 and 23, corresponding to visits V03 through V10. Vaccination was initiated 4-6 weeks after radiotherapy alone, or concurrently with temozolomide cycles in the chemotherapy-containing groups. The roughly 35 treated patients were around 62% male and about 40% female, with a mean age of approximately 38 years. Prior to enrollment, patients had been given standard therapy consisting of radiotherapy alone, temozolomide alone, or radiochemotherapy with temozolomide, with the combination given to most patients. Peripheral blood was drawn at six visits: V03 (baseline), V05, V07, V10, V12 and V13. For exploratory analyses, longitudinal TCRB deep sequencing was carried out in roughly 25 treated patients wherever samples were available. General findings and caveats noted by the study authors: No apparent relationship was observed between pseudoprogression and alterations in the top peripheral T cell clonotypes detected by TCRB sequencing. The authors stated that sample limitations prevented analyses of patient blood samples from being reproduced. PBMC samples for TCRB deep sequencing were selected based on availability. Across multiple MHC alleles, vaccine-induced immune responses were seen in more than 90% of patients.

With regard to this clone: The clone's antigen remains unknown. Base quality data are lacking; no much larger clone is found one base away.

Preparation of the library involved the immunoSEQ multiplex PCR assay. The hsTCRB Kit was used according to the manufacturer's protocol to amplify rearranged TCR beta chain sequences. Sequencing of TCRB libraries was carried out on an Illumina MiSeq. The original methods were these. The proprietary platform of the kit vendor was used for demultiplexing, trimming and gene mapping. This immuneACCESS table, as held by TCRdb, lists in-frame sequences with V and J called but not all clones. Of the missing ones, under half trace to an unresolved V gene in checked studies; the others have no known cause. Clone size and the V and J calls come from that table; the DNA yielded D and trimming. Recorded for this sample are some 52,000 clones; more than 85% of them occurred a single time. Together, the top ten hold roughly 2.3% of the sample. The intended sense of this specimen's time point label: week 11, during vaccination. A 20-mer mutant IDH1 peptide at 300 micrograms in Montanide made up each vaccine dose, which was injected subcutaneously together with topical imiquimod. The donors had newly diagnosed IDH1-mutant astrocytomas of WHO grade 3 or 4 that showed loss of nuclear ATRX. The samples were drawn from NOA16, a multicentre, single-arm, open-label phase I trial in Germany that tested a mutant IDH1 peptide vaccine in humans for the first time. Genomic DNA for TCRB sequencing was isolated from EDTA blood with the DNeasy Blood and Tissue Kit.

CDR1 LGHNA and CDR2 YNFKEQ are derived from the germline V gene. V and J are trimmed by 3 bases and 8 bases, and the gene matches miss 15 bases of the junction. The CDR3 numbers 16 residues from cysteine through phenylalanine. Just CDR3 DNA is preserved here, 48 bases in frame from base 1. The chain joins TRBV4-2 to TRBJ1-2, with 7 central nucleotides matching TRBD1. Specimen: PBMCs, collected from a glioma patient whose treatment included an IDH1 peptide vaccine. This clonotype was obtained from a man in his fifties with glioma. The DNA sequence is given as TGTGCCAGCAGCCAGGCCGGGACAGCCCAACTAGAGGGCTACACCTTC. Translated, this is CASSQAGTAQLEGYTF.